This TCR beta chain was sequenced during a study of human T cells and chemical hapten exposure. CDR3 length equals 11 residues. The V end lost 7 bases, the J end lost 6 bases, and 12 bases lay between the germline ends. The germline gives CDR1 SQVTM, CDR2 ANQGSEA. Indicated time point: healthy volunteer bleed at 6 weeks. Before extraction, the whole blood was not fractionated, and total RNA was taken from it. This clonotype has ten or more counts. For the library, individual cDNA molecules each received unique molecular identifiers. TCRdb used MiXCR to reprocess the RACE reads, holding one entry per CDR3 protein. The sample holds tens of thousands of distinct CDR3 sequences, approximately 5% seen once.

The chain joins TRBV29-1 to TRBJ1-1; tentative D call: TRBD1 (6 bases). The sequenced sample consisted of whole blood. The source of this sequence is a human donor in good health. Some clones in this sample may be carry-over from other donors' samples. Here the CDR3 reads CSGRGAAEAFF. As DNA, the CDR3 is TGCAGCGGACGGGGGGCCGCTGAAGCTTTCTTT.